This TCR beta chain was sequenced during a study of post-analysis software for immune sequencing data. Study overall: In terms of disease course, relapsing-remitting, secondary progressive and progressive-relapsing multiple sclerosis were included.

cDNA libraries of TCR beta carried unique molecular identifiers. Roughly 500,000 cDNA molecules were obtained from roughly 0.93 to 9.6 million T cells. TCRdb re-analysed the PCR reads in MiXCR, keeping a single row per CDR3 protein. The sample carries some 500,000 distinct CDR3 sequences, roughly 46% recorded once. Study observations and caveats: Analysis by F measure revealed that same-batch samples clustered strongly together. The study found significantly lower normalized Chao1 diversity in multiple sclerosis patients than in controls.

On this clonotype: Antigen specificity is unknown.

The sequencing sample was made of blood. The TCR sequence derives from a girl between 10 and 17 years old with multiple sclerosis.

CDR3 amino acids: CASSFTIAYEQYF. CDR3 sequence (DNA): TGCGCCAGCAGCTTTACAATCGCCTACGAGCAGTACTTC. The gene calls are TRBV5-1 and TRBJ2-7; no clear D gene. V was cut by 2 bases and J by 2 bases, with 8 bases left in between. The CDR3 totals 13 residues. CDR1 and CDR2 (germline): SGHRS, YFSETQ.